The rows below give T cell receptor beta chains drawn from one sample of a study of blood T cell repertoires in COVID-19. Only in-frame clones appear in the TCRdb table, and some are missing; sequencing was by immunoSEQ multiplex PCR. The data show some 260,000 clones, roughly 88% seen once. The specimen sequenced was peripheral blood. Source of these receptors: a woman in her thirties with acute or convalescent COVID-19. The CDR3 runs from the conserved cysteine through the conserved F or W. A D gene is named only where the DNA matches it firmly. A clone size is listed for some rows: how often the clone was seen (once, few, many), or a class if it is expanded.

j_call	d_call	clone_size	v_call	cdr3_aa	cdr3_nt
TRBJ2-4	TRBD1	once	TRBV19	CASSPQGPIAKNIQYF	TGTGCCAGTAGTCCACAGGGGCCGATAGCCAAAAACATTCAGTACTTC
TRBJ1-1	TRBD1	NA	TRBV18	CASSLKLQGGYTEAFF	TGTGCCAGCTCACTCAAATTACAGGGGGGTTACACTGAAGCTTTCTTT
TRBJ2-1	TRBD2	NA	TRBV2	CASSGGVSGMNEQFF	TGTGCCAGCAGCGGTGGTGTTAGCGGGATGAATGAGCAGTTCTTC
TRBJ1-1	NA	NA	TRBV12-3/TRBV12-4	CATRGGIRAFF	TGTGCCACTAGAGGGGGAATCCGCGCTTTCTTT
TRBJ1-2	NA	once	TRBV5-4	CASSASLQGAYGYTF	TGTGCCAGCAGCGCATCACTCCAGGGTGCCTATGGCTACACCTTC
TRBJ2-1	NA	few	TRBV4-1	CASSQVAASSYNEQFF	TGCGCCAGCAGCCAAGTGGCAGCGAGCTCCTACAATGAGCAGTTCTTC
TRBJ2-7	TRBD1	NA	TRBV5-1	CASSHRESGTGSREQYF	TGCGCCAGCAGCCATCGGGAGTCCGGGACAGGGTCGAGGGAGCAGTACTTC
TRBJ2-3	TRBD2	NA	TRBV12-5	CASGLVLRLAGGITDTQYF	TGTGCTAGTGGTTTGGTACTTAGACTAGCGGGGGGGATCACAGATACGCAGTATTTT
TRBJ1-5	NA	NA	TRBV7-9	CASSLGSGGSYPQHF	TGTGCCAGCAGCTTAGGTTCCGGTGGTAGTTATCCCCAGCATTTT
TRBJ2-3	TRBD2	NA	TRBV24-1	CATSDPPSGRAADTQYF	TGTGCCACCAGTGACCCCCCGAGCGGGAGGGCGGCAGATACGCAGTATTTT
TRBJ2-2	NA	NA	TRBV4-2	CASSHQNRELFF	TGTGCCAGCAGCCATCAAAACAGGGAGCTGTTTTTT
TRBJ2-1	TRBD2	NA	TRBV6-5	CASSLSGRVWNEQFF	TGTGCCAGCAGTCTAAGCGGGAGAGTTTGGAATGAGCAGTTCTTC
TRBJ2-7	NA	NA	TRBV7-9	CASSSRVSHEQYF	TGTGCCAGCAGCTCCAGGGTTTCCCACGAGCAGTACTTC
TRBJ2-2	NA	NA	TRBV7-2	CASSSRTVTGELFF	TGTGCCAGCAGCTCCCGGACAGTCACCGGGGAGCTGTTTTTT
TRBJ2-7	NA	NA	TRBV29-1	CSVVLGLHSYEQYF	TGCAGCGTTGTCCTTGGACTCCACTCCTACGAGCAGTACTTC
TRBJ1-4	NA	NA	TRBV2	CASSEGGGGGRNEKLFF	TGTGCCAGCAGTGAAGGGGGAGGGGGTGGCCGTAATGAAAAACTGTTTTTT
TRBJ2-5	NA	NA	TRBV3-1/TRBV3-2	CASSQDGTPQETQYF	TGTGCCAGCAGCCAAGATGGGACACCTCAAGAGACCCAGTACTTC
TRBJ2-5	NA	NA	TRBV18	CASSMVRQSQETQYF	TGTGCCAGCTCAATGGTCCGACAGAGTCAAGAGACCCAGTACTTC
TRBJ1-1	NA	NA	TRBV21-1	CASSEGTDQAHPNTEAFF	TGTGCCAGCAGCGAAGGGACTGATCAAGCGCACCCGAACACTGAAGCTTTCTTT
TRBJ1-1	TRBD1	NA	TRBV5-6	CASSLLGQYTEAFF	TGTGCCAGCAGCTTGTTGGGACAGTACACTGAAGCTTTCTTT
TRBJ1-1	NA	few	TRBV27	CASSSYLKAFF	TGTGCCAGCAGTTCCTACCTGAAAGCTTTCTTT
TRBJ1-3	TRBD1	NA	TRBV7-6	CASSLGPLPQGRGNTIYF	TGTGCCAGCAGCTTAGGCCCCCTCCCACAGGGGAGAGGAAACACCATATATTTT
TRBJ2-7	TRBD1	NA	TRBV14	CASSPDRSSYEQYF	TGTGCCAGCAGCCCGGACAGGTCCTCCTACGAGCAGTACTTC
TRBJ2-1	TRBD2	few	TRBV19	CASSRWSGTPRNEQFF	TGTGCCAGTAGTAGGTGGAGCGGGACCCCTAGGAATGAGCAGTTCTTC
TRBJ2-7	TRBD2	NA	TRBV9	CASSVGGLATYEQYF	TGTGCCAGCAGCGTAGGTGGACTAGCGACTTACGAGCAGTACTTC
TRBJ1-4	NA	once	TRBV10-3	CATKQGSGEKLFF	TGTGCCACAAAACAGGGATCGGGTGAAAAACTGTTTTTT
TRBJ1-2	TRBD1	NA	TRBV2	CASPEQGKTDGYTF	TGTGCCAGTCCTGAACAGGGGAAGACCGATGGCTACACCTTC
TRBJ2-5	NA	NA	TRBV12-3/TRBV12-4	CASSLLAPETQYF	TGTGCCAGCAGTTTACTAGCACCAGAGACCCAGTACTTC
TRBJ1-5	TRBD1	NA	TRBV30	CAWDRDSTNQPQHF	TGTGCCTGGGACCGGGACAGTACCAATCAGCCCCAGCATTTT
TRBJ2-5	TRBD1	NA	TRBV2	CASSRTGTGETQYF	TGTGCCAGCAGTCGAACCGGGACAGGTGAAACCCAGTACTTC
TRBJ2-7	TRBD2	NA	TRBV30	CASNSGRAYEQYF	TGTGCCTCTAATAGCGGGAGGGCCTACGAGCAGTACTTC
TRBJ2-3	NA	NA	TRBV24-1	CATSDLVVGGTDTQYF	TGTGCCACCAGTGATTTGGTGGTGGGAGGCACAGATACGCAGTATTTT
TRBJ2-1	NA	NA	TRBV30	CAWSGGRGYNEQFF	TGTGCCTGGAGTGGAGGGAGAGGCTACAATGAGCAGTTCTTC
TRBJ1-3	TRBD1	NA	TRBV6-5	CASMSSGQWIDTIYF	TGTGCCAGCATGTCGTCGGGACAGTGGATTGACACCATATATTTT
TRBJ1-1	TRBD1	NA	TRBV6-5	CASPGQGNTEAFF	TGTGCCAGCCCGGGACAGGGGAACACTGAAGCTTTCTTT
TRBJ1-2	NA	NA	TRBV12-3/TRBV12-4	CASSIVRNYGYTF	TGTGCCAGCAGTATAGTCAGGAACTATGGCTACACCTTC
TRBJ1-2	TRBD1	NA	TRBV29-1	CSVGETGQGYGYTF	TGCAGCGTTGGGGAGACAGGGCAGGGTTATGGCTACACCTTC
TRBJ2-7	NA	NA	TRBV29-1	CSVLPTQGNYRGQYF	TGCAGCGTCCTCCCAACCCAGGGGAATTACCGGGGGCAGTACTTC
TRBJ2-5	NA	NA	TRBV6-2/TRBV6-3	CASSHGETQYF	TGTGCCAGCAGCCACGGAGAGACCCAGTACTTC
TRBJ2-3	NA	once	TRBV2	CASSVRGNTDTQYF	TGTGCCAGCAGTGTTCGGGGGAACACAGATACGCAGTATTTT
TRBJ2-2	NA	few	TRBV5-1	CASRLAPTGELFF	TGCGCCAGCAGACTAGCCCCGACCGGGGAGCTGTTTTTT
TRBJ2-5	NA	NA	TRBV6-6	CASSYGRASWQETQYF	TGTGCCAGCAGTTACGGGCGGGCCTCGTGGCAAGAGACCCAGTACTTC
TRBJ1-1	TRBD1	once	TRBV28	CASSPGGWGTEAFF	TGTGCCAGCAGCCCAGGGGGCTGGGGTACTGAAGCTTTCTTT
TRBJ2-1	TRBD2	few	TRBV4-3	CASSQGLAESSYNEQFF	TGCGCCAGCAGCCAAGGACTAGCGGAGAGCTCCTACAATGAGCAGTTCTTC
TRBJ2-7	TRBD2	NA	TRBV4-3	CASSQDLSGTYEQYF	TGCGCCAGCAGCCAAGATCTTAGCGGGACCTACGAGCAGTACTTC
TRBJ2-2	TRBD1	NA	TRBV2	CASRADRVSTGELFF	TGTGCCAGCAGGGCGGACAGGGTGAGCACCGGGGAGCTGTTTTTT
TRBJ2-1	NA	NA	TRBV25-1	CASSEETTYNEQFF	TGTGCCAGCAGTGAAGAGACAACCTACAATGAGCAGTTCTTC
TRBJ1-4	TRBD1	NA	TRBV27	CASSLGGTGNEKLFF	TGTGCCAGCAGTTTAGGGGGGACAGGGAATGAAAAACTGTTTTTT
TRBJ1-2	NA	NA	TRBV6-4	CASSEYAAGNGYTF	TGTGCCAGCAGTGAATATGCGGCAGGGAACGGCTACACCTTC